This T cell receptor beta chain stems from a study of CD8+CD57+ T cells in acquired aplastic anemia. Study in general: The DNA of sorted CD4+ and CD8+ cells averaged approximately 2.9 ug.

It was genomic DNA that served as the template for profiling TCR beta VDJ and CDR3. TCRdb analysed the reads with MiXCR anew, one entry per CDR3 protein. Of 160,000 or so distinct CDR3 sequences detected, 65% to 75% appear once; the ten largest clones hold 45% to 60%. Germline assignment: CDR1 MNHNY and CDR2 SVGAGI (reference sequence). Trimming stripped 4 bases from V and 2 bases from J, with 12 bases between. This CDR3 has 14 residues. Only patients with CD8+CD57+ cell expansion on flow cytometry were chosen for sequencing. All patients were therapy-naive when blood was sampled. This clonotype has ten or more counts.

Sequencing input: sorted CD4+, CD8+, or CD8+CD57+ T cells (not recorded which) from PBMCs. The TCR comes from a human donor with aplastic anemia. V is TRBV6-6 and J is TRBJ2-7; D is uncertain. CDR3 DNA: TGTGCCAGCAGTTTTGGCGGTCCCACCTACGAGCAGTACTTC. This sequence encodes CASSFGGPTYEQYF.